This entry describes one T cell receptor (beta chain). Its specificity is not known. This record comes from a study of cytomegalovirus exposure and HLA in healthy donors. Study observations and caveats: A missense variant in DCLRE1C was later tied to TCR beta V- and J-gene trimming.

J lost 4 bases, V lost 1 base, and 4 bases had no gene match. CDR1 is SGHVS and CDR2 is FQNEAQ in the germline V gene. The CDR3 runs to 16 residues. The PCR used 60 Vbeta and 13 Jbeta primers. Produced via immunoSEQ multiplex PCR; TCRdb's table is partial and in-frame only. Seen here are approximately 110,000 clones, 55% to 75% observed once, and the top ten hold 5.4%. The V call is TRBV7-8, the J call TRBJ1-6; 7 nucleotides match TRBD1. The sequence came from a woman in her sixties or seventies in good health and CMV-seropositive. Source material: PBMCs. As DNA, the CDR3 is TGTGCCAGCAGCTTAGGACAGGGCGCTTATAATTCACCCCTCCACTTT. Residues: CASSLGQGAYNSPLHF.